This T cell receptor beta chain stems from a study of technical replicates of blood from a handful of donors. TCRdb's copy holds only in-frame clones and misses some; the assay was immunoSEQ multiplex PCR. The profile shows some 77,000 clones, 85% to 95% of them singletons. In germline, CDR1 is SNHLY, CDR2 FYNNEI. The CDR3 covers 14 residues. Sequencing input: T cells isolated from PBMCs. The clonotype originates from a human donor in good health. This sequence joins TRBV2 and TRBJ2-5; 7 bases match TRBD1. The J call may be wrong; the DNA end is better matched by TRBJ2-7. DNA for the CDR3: TGTGCCAGCAGTTCAGGACAGGTCTCCTACGAGCAGTACTTC. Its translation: CASSSGQVSYEQYF.